These 26 T cell receptor beta chains were sequenced from one sample in a study of cytotoxic CD8 clonotypes in ibrutinib-treated CLL. TCRdb keeps only in-frame clones here, not all; method: immunoSEQ multiplex PCR. The table has about 44,000 clones, 60% to 75% seen once. Specimen: PBMCs, collected after 12 months of ibrutinib treatment. All receptors derive from a human donor with chronic lymphocytic leukemia.

The chain has TRBV4-2 and TRBJ1-4; 8 bases match TRBD1. The germline V gene encodes CDR1 LGHNA and CDR2 YNFKEQ. This CDR3 region has 16 residues. With V trimmed by 0 bases and J by 4 bases, 4 bases remained unmatched. CDR3 nucleotides: TGTGCCAGCAGCCAAGATGGGACAGGAGATAATGAAAAACTGTTTTTT. This translates into CASSQDGTGDNEKLFF.

This chain links TRBV7-2 with TRBJ2-7; D assignment may be TRBD1 or TRBD2 (6 bases each). The CDR3 contains 19 residues. Germline CDR1 is SGHTA and CDR2 is FQGNSA. V lost 5 bases and J lost 3, with 29 bases in between. CDR3 sequence: CASSLQAGRQLGGGYEQYF. CDR3 in DNA: TGTGCCAGCAGCCTACAGGCAGGGAGGCAGCTTGGGGGCGGCTACGAGCAGTACTTC.

The chain couples TRBV27 to TRBJ1-2; D gene uncertain. Germline V gene sequence: CDR1 MNHEY, CDR2 SMNVEV (reference sequence). The CDR3 has 15 amino acids. Trimming took off 3 bases at V and 3 bases at J, with 14 bases between the two ends. CDR3 in amino acids: CASSLGGPLYYGYTF. For the CDR3, the DNA is TGTGCCAGCAGTTTGGGCGGACCCCTCTACTATGGCTACACCTTC.

The chain joins TRBV30 to TRBJ1-3; 8 bases fit TRBD1. Looked up from germline, CDR1 is GTSNPN and CDR2 is SVGIG (reference sequence). The CDR3 spans 14 residues. Germline trimming cut 8 bases from V and 1 base from J; bases unmatched to any gene: 7. DNA for the CDR3: TGTGCCGGTGACAGGGGTCTTTCTGGAAACACCATATATTTT. It is translated as CAGDRGLSGNTIYF.

This clone was detected a few times. The chain recombines TRBV7-9 with TRBJ2-5, with D tentatively TRBD1 (6 bases). The V end lost 1 base, the J end lost 2 bases, and 14 bases lay between the germline ends. The CDR3 consists of 16 residues. The V gene's germline CDR1 is SEHNR and CDR2 FQNEAQ (reference sequence). The CDR3 is CASSLGTGSLQETQYF. Here the CDR3 DNA reads TGTGCCAGCAGCTTAGGTACAGGGAGTTTACAAGAGACCCAGTACTTC.

The V and J genes are TRBV18 and TRBJ1-3; 9 positions agree with TRBD1. CDR1 is KGHSH, CDR2 LQKENI, per germline. The CDR3 totals 14 residues. V was clipped by 3 bases and J by 3 bases; unmatched bases: 0. The CDR3 reads CASSPGQGGNTIYF. CDR3 coding DNA: TGTGCCAGCTCACCGGGACAGGGTGGAAACACCATATATTTT. Full variable domain (remainder filled in from reference TRBV18 and TRBJ1-3): NAGVMQNPRHLVRRRGQEARLRCSPMKGHSHVYWYRQLPEEGLKFMVYLQKENIIDESGMPKERFSAEFPKEGPSILRIQQVVRGDSAAYFCASSPGQGGNTIYFGEGSWLTVV.

This clone has more than one count but fewer than ten. The rearrangement joins TRBV7-8 to TRBJ2-7; 7 positions agree with TRBD2. V gave up 6 bases and J gave up 4 bases; unmatched junction bases: 6. In germline, CDR1 is SGHVS, CDR2 FQNEAQ. The length of the CDR3 is 13 residues. The CDR3 protein is CASRSGGGYEQYF. The CDR3 DNA reads TGTGCCAGCAGGTCGGGGGGAGGGTACGAGCAGTACTTC.

A few counts support this clone. This chain joins TRBV10-1 and TRBJ2-7; D gene unclear. The CDR3 is made up of 13 amino acids. Trimming left V 0 bases short and J 7 bases short, with 10 bases between. The V gene's germline CDR1 is WNHNN and CDR2 SYGVQD (reference sequence). CDR3 loop: CASSESGPGEQYF. CDR3 nucleotide sequence: TGCGCCAGCAGTGAGTCCGGCCCCGGAGAGCAGTACTTC.

J is TRBJ2-1 and V is TRBV20-1; no clear D. The V gene's germline CDR1 is DFQATT and CDR2 SNEGSKA (reference sequence). The CDR3 spans 11 residues. Trimming took 3 bases from V and 10 from J, leaving 10 bases between them. CDR3 DNA: TGCAGTGCTAGCTGGAAGGGCGAGCAGTTCTTC. The encoded protein is CSASWKGEQFF.

The chain carries TRBV27 and TRBJ2-5; 13 nucleotides align to TRBD2. The trim removed 2 bases at V and 5 bases at J, leaving 8 bases unmatched. The CDR3 contains 17 residues. CDR1 is MNHEY and CDR2 is SMNVEV in the germline V gene (reference sequence). The CDR3: CASSLGLAGARGETQYF. CDR3 bases: TGTGCCAGCAGTTTAGGACTAGCGGGAGCCAGAGGGGAGACCCAGTACTTC.

V gene TRBV7-8 combines with J gene TRBJ2-3; D not resolved. CDR1 and CDR2 from the germline V gene are SGHVS and FQNEAQ. V was cut by 1 base and J by 1 base, with 6 bases left in between. The CDR3 extends over 14 amino acids. This CDR3 reads CASSLGEGTDTQYF. CDR3 DNA sequence: TGTGCCAGCAGCTTAGGTGAGGGCACAGATACGCAGTATTTT.

The rearrangement joins TRBV25-1 to TRBJ2-5, with 8 bases aligning to TRBD1. There are 13 residues in the CDR3. The ends lost 7 bases at V and 4 bases at J; junction bases unmatched: 5. Per the germline V gene, CDR1 is MGHDK and CDR2 is SYGVNS. This chain's CDR3 is CASTRGRSETQYF. CDR3 DNA sequence: TGTGCCAGCACCAGGGGGCGCTCAGAGACCCAGTACTTC.

The rearrangement links TRBV19 to TRBJ2-3, with 10 bases lining up with TRBD2. CDR1 and CDR2 (germline): LNHDA, SQIVND (reference sequence). Trimming took 1 base from V and 1 from J; bases not matched to a gene: 2. The CDR3 has 16 amino acids. As DNA, the CDR3 is TGTGCCAGTAGTATAGGGCTAGCGGGAGGCACAGATACGCAGTATTTT. Residues: CASSIGLAGGTDTQYF.

The V call is TRBV13, the J call TRBJ2-5; no definite D call. Trimming removed 5 bases from V and 2 bases from J, with 15 bases in between. Germline lookup yields CDR1 PRHDT and CDR2 FYEKMQ (reference sequence). The CDR3 is 15 residues long. DNA for the CDR3: TGTGCCAGCAGCGCTACTCCGAGAGCTCAAGAGACCCAGTACTTC. Amino acids: CASSATPRAQETQYF.

This chain joins TRBV6-1 and TRBJ2-5; D is uncertain. Trimming took off 5 bases at V and 2 bases at J, with 15 bases between the two ends. There are 15 residues in the CDR3. Germline V gene data show CDR1 as MNHNS and CDR2 as SASEGT. The CDR3 DNA follows: TGTGCCAGCAGTTTCCGGAGAAACGGACAAGAGACCCAGTACTTC. It encodes CASSFRRNGQETQYF.

J is TRBJ2-5 and V is TRBV30; 10 bases are a match to TRBD2. V shed 2 bases, J shed 2 bases, and the junction held 5 bases outside the gene matches. Looked up from germline, CDR1 is GTSNPN and CDR2 is SVGIG (reference sequence). The CDR3 length is 15 residues. CDR3 coding DNA: TGTGCCTGGAGTAAGCGGGAGGGCTTTCAAGAGACCCAGTACTTC. It encodes CAWSKREGFQETQYF.

This clone was detected once. V is TRBV28 and J is TRBJ2-7, with D maybe TRBD1 (5 bases). The CDR3 contains 15 residues. V lost 6 bases and J lost 0, with 15 bases in between. Germline V CDR1 and CDR2: MDHEN, SYDVKM. The CDR3 sequence: CASSQMGRGSYEQYF. The CDR3 region has the DNA TGTGCCAGCAGCCAAATGGGAAGGGGCTCCTACGAGCAGTACTTC.

The rearrangement links TRBV10-3 to TRBJ2-7, with D possibly TRBD1 on 5 matching bases. Per germline, CDR1 ENHRY and CDR2 SYGVKD. V lost 8 bases and J 0 bases, leaving 11 bases between the germline ends. The CDR3 is made up of 13 amino acids. CDR3 sequence reads: CAIQGPSSYEQYF. The CDR3, as DNA: TGTGCCATCCAGGGTCCCTCCTCCTACGAGCAGTACTTC.

This clone was found once. The chain joins TRBV19 to TRBJ1-1, with D possibly matching TRBD1 (6 bases). The CDR3 extends over 14 amino acids. Germline lookup yields CDR1 LNHDA and CDR2 SQIVND (reference sequence). V shed 5 bases and J shed 3 bases, with 13 bases lying between them. The CDR3 protein is CASSSQGVHTEAFF. Here the CDR3 DNA reads TGTGCCAGTAGTTCACAGGGAGTTCACACTGAAGCTTTCTTT.

This sequence joins TRBV19 and TRBJ2-7; TRBD1 aligns across 8 bases. Germline-derived CDR1 and CDR2 are LNHDA and SQIVND (reference sequence). After removal of 5 bases from V and 4 bases from J, the junction contained 10 bases not matched to a gene. The CDR3 is 15 residues long. The DNA for the CDR3 is TGTGCCAGTAGTGCGCCCGGGACAGGACCTTACGAGCAGTACTTC. As protein: CASSAPGTGPYEQYF.

The chain uses TRBV2 and TRBJ2-7; 12 nucleotides agree with TRBD2. The CDR3 covers 13 residues. Germline V CDR1 and CDR2: SNHLY, FYNNEI. V dropped 8 bases and J dropped 3; count of bases not matched to a gene: 2. Written as DNA, the CDR3 is TGTGCCAGCTCGGGACTAGCGGGCTACGAGCAGTACTTC. This translates into CASSGLAGYEQYF.

The J gene is TRBJ2-7, the V gene TRBV16; D gene unclear. The CDR3 has 11 amino acids. In germline, CDR1 is KGHSY, CDR2 FQNENV. V was pared by 0 bases and J by 4 bases, with 1 base between. The CDR3 loop reads CASSQSYEQYF. For the CDR3, the DNA is TGTGCCAGCAGCCAATCTTACGAGCAGTACTTC.

The genes are TRBV7-8 and TRBJ2-2; possible D gene TRBD1, 6 bases. The ends were cut back, 1 base at V and 2 bases at J, with 8 bases in the middle. The germline gives CDR1 SGHVS, CDR2 FQNEAQ. The CDR3 runs 15 residues. The CDR3 sequence is CASSLGTVNTGELFF. DNA of the CDR3: TGTGCCAGCAGCTTAGGGACAGTTAACACCGGGGAGCTGTTTTTT.

V usage is TRBV7-9 and J usage is TRBJ1-1; D is possibly TRBD1 (5 bases). Germline CDR1 is SEHNR and CDR2 is FQNEAQ (reference sequence). This CDR3 has 17 amino acids. Trimming removed 5 bases at V and 1 base at J, with 20 bases between. The CDR3 coding sequence is TGTGCCAGCAGCAGAACAACATTACAGGAGCCGAACACTGAAGCTTTCTTT. Amino acids: CASSRTTLQEPNTEAFF.

The gene calls are TRBV5-1 and TRBJ2-5, with 8 bases aligning to TRBD2. The germline V gene has CDR1 SGHRS and CDR2 YFSETQ. V lost 1 base and J lost 5; bases outside the gene matches: 7. The CDR3 length is 15 residues. CDR3 sequence (DNA): TGCGCCAGCAGCTTGACGCTAGCGGGTTGGGAGACCCAGTACTTC. Translating it yields CASSLTLAGWETQYF.

This clone has just one count. V gene TRBV18 combines with J gene TRBJ2-3; D remains ambiguous. Germline-derived CDR1 and CDR2 are KGHSH and LQKENI. The CDR3 loop spans 17 amino acids. V lost 5 bases to trimming and J lost 2 bases, with 20 bases between them. The CDR3 sequence is CASSSSLLSTYTDTQYF. As DNA, the CDR3 is TGTGCCAGCTCATCTAGTTTACTCTCAACTTACACAGATACGCAGTATTTT.